This entry concerns a single TCR beta chain. Germline is not matched at one junction end, which may reflect a read error. TCRdb reprocessed the 5' RACE reads via MiXCR and lists one record per CDR3 protein. The data show 53,000 or so distinct CDR3 sequences, with about 12% seen just once and 9.5% to 12% held by the top ten. This sample was included in a study of neurological immune-mediated disorders. CDR3 size: 14 residues. Per the germline V gene, CDR1 is SGHRS and CDR2 is YFSETQ. The sequenced sample consisted of PBMCs. This receptor was taken from a woman in her sixties with HTLV-1-associated myelopathy (HAM/TSP). The gene calls are TRBV5-1 and TRBJ2-5; TRBD1 matches at 8 bases. CDR3 sequence (DNA): TGCGCCAACAGCTTAGGACAGGGAGTAGAGACCCAGTACTTC. Amino acid sequence: CANSLGQGVETQYF. The variable domain in full, completed from reference TRBV5-1 and TRBJ2-5, reads KAGVTQTPRYLIKTRGQQVTLSCSPISGHRSVSWYQQTPGQGLQFLFEYFSETQRNKGNFPGRFSGRQFSNSRSEMNVSTLELGDSALYLCANSLGQGVETQYFGPGTRLLVL.